This is a list of T cell receptor beta chains from one sample in a study of blood T cell repertoires in COVID-19. Sequenced by immunoSEQ multiplex PCR; TCRdb stores in-frame clones only, minus some. This table holds around 70,000 clones, 75% to 90% found once. The source material was peripheral blood. The receptors stem from a man in his 60s with acute or convalescent COVID-19. The CDR3 runs from the conserved cysteine through the conserved F or W. The D gene is left open where the match is weak. Where a row states a size, it is once, few, many or the class of an expanded clone; other rows omit it.

TRBD1 | TRBJ2-1 | once | TRBV2 | TGTGCCAGCAGTGTGGACAGGGGAAACTACAATGAGCAGTTCTTC | CASSVDRGNYNEQFF
TRBD1 | TRBJ1-2 | NA | TRBV27 | TGTGCCAGCAGTCCATCTCGGGGACAGGGGGCCCTTCACTATGGCTACACCTTC | CASSPSRGQGALHYGYTF
NA | TRBJ2-1 | NA | TRBV10-3 | TGTGCCACCAAAGAGGGCGGGTCCTCCTACAATGAGCAGTTCTTC | CATKEGGSSYNEQFF
NA | TRBJ2-2 | NA | TRBV3-1/TRBV3-2 | TGTGCCAGCAGCCAAACTTCGGGGGAGCTGTTTTTT | CASSQTSGELFF
TRBD1 | TRBJ2-3 | NA | TRBV24-1 | TGTGCCACCAGTGATTTGCACCCAGGGGGTTGGGATACGCAGTATTTT | CATSDLHPGGWDTQYF
TRBD1 | TRBJ2-7 | NA | TRBV5-1 | TGCGCCAGCAGCCCCGGACAGGCCCCCTCCTTTGGGCAGTACTTC | CASSPGQAPSFGQYF
TRBD1 | TRBJ2-5 | once | TRBV19 | TGTGCCAGTAAAGGGGAAAGAACAGGGGGCGGAGAGACCCAGTACTTC | CASKGERTGGGETQYF
NA | TRBJ2-3 | once | TRBV18 | TGTGCCAGCTCACCTGAACTTACAGATACGCAGTATTTT | CASSPELTDTQYF
NA | TRBJ2-1 | NA | TRBV20-1 | TGCAGTGCTAGTTGGGGCGAGGCCAGTAGGGGTGAGCAGTTCTTC | CSASWGEASRGEQFF
NA | TRBJ2-7 | NA | TRBV6-5 | TGTGCCAGCAGTTTACTCGCCGAGCAGTACTTC | CASSLLAEQYF
TRBD2 | TRBJ2-7 | NA | TRBV5-1 | TGCGCCAGCAACCCAGCGGGAGCTTTTGACGAGCAGTACTTC | CASNPAGAFDEQYF
NA | TRBJ2-3 | NA | TRBV7-9 | TGTGCCAGCAGCTTCGGTACAGATACGCAGTATTTT | CASSFGTDTQYF
TRBD2 | TRBJ2-3 | NA | TRBV28 | TGTGCCAGCACCCGTTCGGCTAGCGGGGCCACAGATACGCAGTATTTT | CASTRSASGATDTQYF
TRBD1 | TRBJ2-7 | NA | TRBV5-1 | TGCGCCAGCAGCTTGAGCACCGGGACAGGGTCGGGCGAGCAGTACTTC | CASSLSTGTGSGEQYF
NA | TRBJ2-7 | NA | TRBV6-5 | TGTGCCAGCAGTCGGGGCTCCTACGAGCAGTACTTC | CASSRGSYEQYF
NA | TRBJ2-1 | NA | TRBV5-4 | TGTGCCAGCAGCCTTTTTGGGAGCGGTGAGCAGTTCTTC | CASSLFGSGEQFF
NA | TRBJ1-1 | once | TRBV27 | TGTGCCAGCAGTCCATGGGCGAACACTGAAGCTTTCTTT | CASSPWANTEAFF
NA | TRBJ1-2 | NA | TRBV28 | TGTGCCAGCAGTTTAAAGGGGATCAGCTACACCTTC | CASSLKGISYTF
TRBD1 | TRBJ2-3 | NA | TRBV5-1 | TGCGCCAGCAGCTTCGGACAGGGGTTCACAGATACGCAGTATTTT | CASSFGQGFTDTQYF
TRBD2 | TRBJ2-1 | once | TRBV11-1 | TGTGCCAGCAGCTTAGCGCACGGGACTAGCGGGAGGGCCGTAGGTGAGCAGTTCTTC | CASSLAHGTSGRAVGEQFF
NA | TRBJ1-3 | NA | TRBV7-9 | TGTGCCAGCAGCTTAGGTGACAGTAGAAACACCATATATTTT | CASSLGDSRNTIYF
NA | TRBJ1-2 | NA | TRBV5-1 | TGCGCCAGCAGCCCGGGAGGTGGCAGCTATGGCTACACCTTC | CASSPGGGSYGYTF
TRBD1 | TRBJ1-1 | once | TRBV29-1 | TGCAGCGTTGAAGTACAGGGGTACACTGAAGCTTTCTTT | CSVEVQGYTEAFF
NA | TRBJ1-3 | NA | TRBV5-6 | TGTGCCAGCAGCTTCAGGGCTGTAAGCTCTGGAAACACCATATATTTT | CASSFRAVSSGNTIYF
TRBD2 | TRBJ2-3 | NA | TRBV6-2/TRBV6-3 | TGTGCCAGCAGCTGGACTAGCGGGAATACAGATACGCAGTATTTT | CASSWTSGNTDTQYF
TRBD1 | TRBJ1-2 | NA | TRBV19 | TGTGCCAGTAGCCCGGACAGGGATGGCTATGGCTACACCTTC | CASSPDRDGYGYTF
NA | TRBJ2-5 | NA | TRBV5-1 | TGCGCCAGCGCGCCTTACGGGGACAACCAAGAGACCCAGTACTTC | CASAPYGDNQETQYF
TRBD1 | TRBJ1-4 | NA | TRBV19 | TGTGCCAGTAGTCCAAGACAGGGGGTCGGAAAACTGTTTTTT | CASSPRQGVGKLFF
TRBD2 | TRBJ2-3 | NA | TRBV3-1/TRBV3-2 | TGTGCCAGCAGCCAGGCCGGCGGGGGGGCAGATACGCAGTATTTT | CASSQAGGGADTQYF
NA | TRBJ1-1 | NA | TRBV5-6 | TGTGCCAGCAGCTTGGGTCAGGGTGGGACTGAAGCTTTCTTT | CASSLGQGGTEAFF
NA | TRBJ2-5 | NA | TRBV6-5 | TGTGCCACACGGTACGGTGAGACCCAGTACTTC | CATRYGETQYF
NA | TRBJ1-2 | few | TRBV2 | TGTGCCAGCAAAAACCAGGGCTATGGCTACACCTTC | CASKNQGYGYTF
NA | TRBJ2-5 | NA | TRBV5-1 | TGCGCCAGCAGCCCACGTACAGGCCAAGAGACCCAGTACTTC | CASSPRTGQETQYF
TRBD1 | TRBJ1-2 | NA | TRBV27 | TGTGCCAGCAGTAGCGGACAGGGTAACTATGGCTACACCTTC | CASSSGQGNYGYTF
NA | TRBJ2-7 | NA | TRBV7-2 | TGTGCCAGCAGCTTTAGTCTGGGGGCATCCTACGAGCAGTACTTC | CASSFSLGASYEQYF
NA | TRBJ2-1 | NA | TRBV7-9 | TGTGCCAGCAGCTTAGTGGTCAGACTCTCCTACAATGAGCAGTTCTTC | CASSLVVRLSYNEQFF
NA | TRBJ2-7 | once | TRBV25-1 | TGTGCCAGCCGTCTCGGAGGGATCTACGAGCAGTACTTC | CASRLGGIYEQYF
NA | TRBJ1-6 | NA | TRBV6-5 | TGTGCCAGCGGGGGCAGGGCCTATAATTCACCCCTCCACTTT | CASGGRAYNSPLHF
NA | TRBJ1-1 | NA | TRBV21-1 | TGTGCCAGCAGCGACGAGGGGGAGGGAGCTTTCTTT | CASSDEGEGAFF
NA | TRBJ2-1 | NA | TRBV11-2 | TGTGCCAGCAGCTGGCGACTGGCTCAGGGGGAGCAGTTCTTC | CASSWRLAQGEQFF
NA | TRBJ1-1 | once | TRBV18 | TGTGCCAGCTCACCACCGATAGGGTCGGGGTGGGGGGCTGAAGCTTTCTTT | CASSPPIGSGWGAEAFF
TRBD1 | TRBJ1-1 | NA | TRBV28 | TGTGCCAGCAGTGCCCCTGGGACAGGGGGGCTTGAAGCTTTCTTT | CASSAPGTGGLEAFF
NA | TRBJ2-5 | NA | TRBV15 | TGTGCCACCAGCAGAGGCCAGCAAGAGACCCAGTACTTC | CATSRGQQETQYF
TRBD2 | TRBJ2-5 | NA | TRBV5-1 | TGCGCCAGCGGACTAGCGGGAGGGGAAGAGACCCAGTACTTC | CASGLAGGEETQYF
TRBD2 | TRBJ2-5 | NA | TRBV3-1/TRBV3-2 | TGTGCCAGCAGCCAAGAGGCGTCTAGCGGGAGGTGGCTGGAGACCCAGTACTTC | CASSQEASSGRWLETQYF
TRBD2 | TRBJ2-5 | NA | TRBV10-2 | TGCGCCAGCAGTGGGCCGGGACTAGCGGCTGTGATCCAGTACTTC | CASSGPGLAAVIQYF
TRBD1 | TRBJ2-5 | NA | TRBV5-1 | TGCGCCAGCAGCTTGGCAACAGGGGGCCAAGAGACCCAGTACTTC | CASSLATGGQETQYF
NA | TRBJ1-2 | NA | TRBV5-1 | TGCGCCAGCAGCTTGGGGCAGGGTGTCGGACCTAACTATGGCTACACCTTC | CASSLGQGVGPNYGYTF
TRBD2 | TRBJ2-1 | few | TRBV9 | TGTGCCAGCAGCGTAGGTAGCGGGGGCTGGAATGAGCAGTTCTTC | CASSVGSGGWNEQFF
NA | TRBJ2-5 | NA | TRBV19 | TGTGCCAGTAGTATAGATCTTGGCATAGAGACCCAGTACTTC | CASSIDLGIETQYF
NA | TRBJ1-5 | NA | TRBV6-1 | TGTGCCAGCAGTGAAGGACTCAATCAGCCCCAGCATTTT | CASSEGLNQPQHF
TRBD1 | TRBJ2-2 | NA | TRBV19 | TGTGCCACCCAAACGGACAGGGCGAACACCGGGGAGCTGTTTTTT | CATQTDRANTGELFF
NA | TRBJ1-5 | few | TRBV6-1 | TGTGCCAGCAGTGAAGCGCTTCGGGACAATCAGCCCCAGCATTTT | CASSEALRDNQPQHF